The source of this T cell receptor beta chain is a study of T cell repertoires in cytomegalovirus infection. Turning to the study itself: An indication of both CMV infection and matching HLA type came from public TCR beta signatures. Study-level results: The ex vivo response was dominated by HLA-C-restricted CMV-specific TCR beta clonotypes. Frequencies of public TCR beta families were cumulated, and this identified carriers of CMV plus the relevant HLA.

The CDR3 is made up of 14 amino acids. From germline, CDR1 is MNHNS and CDR2 SASEGT. Trimming removed 11 bases from V and 5 bases from J, with 21 bases in between. This clonotype was counted many times. Its cognate antigen is unknown. Using its own MiXCR run on the reads, TCRdb lists one record per CDR3 protein. The sample lists about 180,000 distinct CDR3 sequences; 13% to 15% were seen once. The rearrangement uses TRBV6-1 and TRBJ1-1; tentative D call: TRBD1 (6 bases). Sequenced material: PBMCs. The TCR comes from a human donor in good health (CMV status not recorded). Some clones in this sample may be carry-over from other donors' samples. The DNA for the CDR3 is TGTGCCTTCCCAGACCTCGACAGGCAAACTGAAGCTTTCTTT. Translated, it gives CAFPDLDRQTEAFF.